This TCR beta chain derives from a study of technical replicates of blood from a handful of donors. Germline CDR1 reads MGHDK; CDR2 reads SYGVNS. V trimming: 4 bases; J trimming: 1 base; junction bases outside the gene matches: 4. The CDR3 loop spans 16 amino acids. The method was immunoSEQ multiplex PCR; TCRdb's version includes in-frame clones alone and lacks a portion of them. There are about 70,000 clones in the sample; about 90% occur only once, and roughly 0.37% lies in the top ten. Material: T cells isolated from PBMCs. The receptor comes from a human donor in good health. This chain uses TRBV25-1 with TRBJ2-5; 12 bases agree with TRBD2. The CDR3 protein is CASSGLTSGGQETQYF. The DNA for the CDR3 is TGTGCCAGCAGTGGATTGACTAGCGGGGGCCAAGAGACCCAGTACTTC.